A single sample gave rise to the 29 T cell receptor beta chains below, sequenced in a study of beta chain features in type 1 diabetes. What was sequenced were expressed TCRB transcripts, since all of the isolated RNA had been reverse transcribed. Only in-frame clones appear in the TCRdb table, and some are missing; sequencing was by immunoSEQ multiplex PCR. The sample has some 270,000 clones; approximately 14% are singletons. The sequenced sample was naive CD4+ T cells from blood. These receptor sequences come from a woman aged 40 to 50 in good health.

The sample holds a few counts of this clone. V and J are TRBV10-3 and TRBJ2-3; 7 bases fit TRBD1. The ends lost 6 bases at V and 2 bases at J; junction bases unmatched: 8. The CDR3 is 15 residues long. Germline CDR1 ENHRY, CDR2 SYGVKD. The CDR3 DNA is TGTGCCATCAGCCCCCGGGACAGCCCCACAGATACGCAGTATTTT. It is translated as CAISPRDSPTDTQYF.

This clone was seen a few times. This chain joins TRBV6-1 and TRBJ1-2; 12 bases map to TRBD1. V lost 6 bases and J lost 8; bases outside the gene matches: 10. This CDR3 comprises 15 residues. Germline CDR1 is MNHNS and CDR2 is SASEGT. CDR3 loop: CASRRGTGGMSGYTF. Here the CDR3 DNA reads TGTGCCAGCAGAAGAGGGACAGGGGGCATGAGCGGCTACACCTTC.

The genes are TRBV18 and TRBJ1-1; 9 bases fit TRBD1. The CDR3 totals 17 residues. Looked up from germline, CDR1 is KGHSH and CDR2 is LQKENI. With 4 bases clipped from V and 0 bases from J, the junction kept 9 bases outside the gene matches. CDR3 sequence reads: CASSLRNRGPVNTEAFF. In DNA form, the CDR3 reads TGTGCCAGCTCACTTCGAAACAGGGGGCCCGTGAACACTGAAGCTTTCTTT. The full variable domain, completed using reference TRBV18 and TRBJ1-1, is NAGVMQNPRHLVRRRGQEARLRCSPMKGHSHVYWYRQLPEEGLKFMVYLQKENIIDESGMPKERFSAEFPKEGPSILRIQQVVRGDSAAYFCASSLRNRGPVNTEAFFGQGTRLTVV.

The J gene is TRBJ1-5, the V gene TRBV5-1; D may be TRBD1 (5 bases). Deletions cut 4 bases from V and 0 bases from J, with 11 bases between. The CDR3 sequence is 15 residues long. Germline loops: CDR1 SGHRS, CDR2 YFSETQ. Here the CDR3 DNA reads TGCGCCAGCAGCCTGGGAGGACATAGCAATCAGCCCCAGCATTTT. Translating it yields CASSLGGHSNQPQHF.

The J gene is TRBJ1-2, the V gene TRBV6-5; TRBD1 might be the D (6 bases). CDR1 is MNHEY and CDR2 is SVGAGI in the germline V gene. The V end lost 3 bases, the J end lost 4 bases, and 18 bases lay between the germline ends. The CDR3 consists of 16 residues. The CDR3 spells CASSYLPIGQPYGYTF. Here the CDR3 DNA reads TGTGCCAGCAGTTATCTTCCCATCGGACAGCCCTATGGCTACACCTTC.

This rearrangement joins TRBV9 to TRBJ2-7; a possible D gene is TRBD2 (6 bases). Germline-derived CDR1 and CDR2 are SGDLS and YYNGEE. The CDR3 contains 16 residues. Trimming took 2 bases from V and 6 from J, leaving 21 bases between them. CDR3 sequence (DNA): TGTGCCAGCAGCGTCCGCCCGGGACTGGGAAATCTCGAGCAGTACTTC. The encoded protein is CASSVRPGLGNLEQYF.

This clone was counted only a few times. This chain links TRBV7-9 with TRBJ2-7; 10 bases are a match to TRBD1. The CDR3 has 15 amino acids. The V segment lost 5 bases and the J segment 4 bases; nucleotides outside the gene matches: 8. CDR1 SEHNR and CDR2 FQNEAQ come from the germline V gene (reference sequence). CDR3 DNA sequence: TGTGCCAGCAGCCTTCGACAGGGGGCAGGGTACGAGCAGTACTTC. Its translation: CASSLRQGAGYEQYF.

The table lists this clone with a few counts. The J gene is TRBJ1-2, the V gene TRBV5-1, with TRBD1 matching over 8 bases. The germline CDR1 and CDR2 sequences are SGHRS and YFSETQ. V dropped 0 bases and J dropped 7; count of bases not matched to a gene: 5. This CDR3 has 14 amino acids. The CDR3 DNA sequence: TGCGCCAGCAGCTTGGCTCAGGGGGCCGGTGGCTACACCTTC. This translates into CASSLAQGAGGYTF. Filled out from reference TRBV5-1 and TRBJ1-2, the complete variable domain reads KAGVTQTPRYLIKTRGQQVTLSCSPISGHRSVSWYQQTPGQGLQFLFEYFSETQRNKGNFPGRFSGRQFSNSRSEMNVSTLELGDSALYLCASSLAQGAGGYTFGSGTRLTVV.

The rearrangement joins TRBV5-1 to TRBJ1-6, with 7 bases identical to TRBD1. J was trimmed by 1 base and V by 0 bases; bases with no gene match: 7. CDR1 is SGHRS, CDR2 YFSETQ, per germline. The CDR3 contains 18 residues. Written as DNA, the CDR3 is TGCGCCAGCAGCTTGGGGACAGGTACCCCGTCCTATAATTCACCCCTCCACTTT. This gives the protein CASSLGTGTPSYNSPLHF. Complete variable domain (other parts from reference TRBV5-1 and TRBJ1-6): KAGVTQTPRYLIKTRGQQVTLSCSPISGHRSVSWYQQTPGQGLQFLFEYFSETQRNKGNFPGRFSGRQFSNSRSEMNVSTLELGDSALYLCASSLGTGTPSYNSPLHFGNGTRLTVT.

The chain recombines TRBV6-5 with TRBJ1-2, with a weak D call TRBD1 (5 bases). CDR3 length equals 14 residues. Germline CDR1 reads MNHEY; CDR2 reads SVGAGI. Trimming left V 0 bases short and J 3 bases short, with 8 bases between. CDR3 sequence: CASSYSQGYYGYTF. The CDR3 coding sequence is TGTGCCAGCAGTTACTCCCAGGGCTACTATGGCTACACCTTC.

On this clone itself: Other nucleotide sequences from this sample produce the same CDR3. The chain couples TRBV18 to TRBJ1-1; D uncertain. Trimming removed 3 bases from V and 2 bases from J, with 7 bases in between. From germline, CDR1 is KGHSH and CDR2 LQKENI. The CDR3 length is 13 residues. Here the CDR3 DNA reads TGTGCCAGCTCACCCACAGTTAACACTGAAGCTTTCTTT. Translation: CASSPTVNTEAFF.

V usage is TRBV10-3 and J usage is TRBJ2-3; the D gene is possibly TRBD1 (5 bases). CDR1 and CDR2 (germline): ENHRY, SYGVKD. The CDR3 loop spans 13 amino acids. Trimming stripped 3 bases from V and 7 bases from J, with 11 bases between. CDR3 coding DNA: TGTGCCATCAGTGATCGTCAGGGAAATACGCAGTATTTT. Protein product: CAISDRQGNTQYF.

J is TRBJ1-2 and V is TRBV19; 8 bases agree with TRBD1. The V and J ends lost 5 bases and 4 bases, in that order; junction bases with no gene match: 12. The germline V gene encodes CDR1 LNHDA and CDR2 SQIVND (reference sequence). The CDR3 is 16 residues long. The CDR3 loop is CASSLGTGPRGYGYTF. Here the CDR3 DNA reads TGTGCCAGTAGTCTGGGGACAGGCCCAAGGGGCTATGGCTACACCTTC. The full variable domain, completed using reference TRBV19 and TRBJ1-2, is DGGITQSPKYLFRKEGQNVTLSCEQNLNHDAMYWYRQDPGQGLRLIYYSQIVNDFQKGDIAEGYSVSREKKESFPLTVTSAQKNPTAFYLCASSLGTGPRGYGYTFGSGTRLTVV.

The J gene is TRBJ2-7, the V gene TRBV7-6; 10 bases fit TRBD1. Per the germline V gene, CDR1 is SGHVS and CDR2 is FNYEAQ. V lost 1 base to trimming and J lost 5 bases; unmatched junction nucleotides: 2. The CDR3 is 14 amino acids. CDR3 amino acids: CASSLEGQGNEQYF. DNA of the CDR3: TGTGCCAGCAGCTTAGAGGGACAGGGGAACGAGCAGTACTTC.

This clone has more than one count but fewer than ten. This sequence joins TRBV28 and TRBJ1-1, with TRBD1 matching over 8 bases. Losses at the gene ends were 6 bases for V and 5 bases for J; bases not matched to a gene: 5. From germline, CDR1 is MDHEN and CDR2 SYDVKM. CDR3 length: 13 amino acids. This CDR3 reads CASRQGARTEAFF. Here the CDR3 DNA reads TGTGCCAGCAGGCAGGGGGCACGGACTGAAGCTTTCTTT.

This clone was found a few times. The J gene is TRBJ2-7, the V gene TRBV5-1, with 8 positions matching TRBD1. V lost 7 bases to trimming and J lost 3 bases; unmatched junction nucleotides: 6. The germline V gene encodes CDR1 SGHRS and CDR2 YFSETQ. The length of the CDR3 is 13 residues. In DNA, the CDR3 is TGCGCCAGCTCGGGACAGGATCTCTACGAGCAGTACTTC. Translation: CASSGQDLYEQYF.

In this sample, this clone turned up a few times. The chain carries TRBV7-9 and TRBJ2-1; possibly TRBD2 for D (6 bases). CDR1 and CDR2 from the germline V gene are SEHNR and FQNEAQ (reference sequence). There are 15 residues in the CDR3. Trimming stripped 5 bases from V and 2 bases from J, with 13 bases between. In DNA, the CDR3 is TGTGCCAGCAGCCCCCTGGGGGGACCCTACAATGAGCAGTTCTTC. Its translation: CASSPLGGPYNEQFF.

This clone was counted between two and nine times. V and J are TRBV6-5 and TRBJ2-7; maybe TRBD2 (5 bases). Germline-derived CDR1 and CDR2 are MNHEY and SVGAGI. V was pared by 0 bases and J by 1 base, with 7 bases between. The CDR3 sequence is 14 residues long. CDR3 region: CASSYSRESYEQYF. The CDR3 DNA reads TGTGCCAGCAGTTACTCTCGGGAATCCTACGAGCAGTACTTC.

This chain connects TRBV7-9 to TRBJ2-4; D might be TRBD1 (6 bases). V was clipped by 2 bases and J by 4 bases, with 6 bases between them. There are 13 residues in the CDR3. Germline CDR1 reads SEHNR; CDR2 reads FQNEAQ (reference sequence). CDR3 loop: CASSLTGKNIQYF. In DNA form, the CDR3 reads TGTGCCAGCAGCTTAACAGGGAAAAACATTCAGTACTTC.

The V and J genes are TRBV5-5 and TRBJ2-3; D is ambiguous. From germline, CDR1 is SGHKS and CDR2 YYEKEE (reference sequence). The CDR3 is 12 residues long. The V end lost 3 bases, the J end lost 3 bases, and 5 bases lay between the germline ends. The CDR3 reads CASSSSTDTQYF. Written as DNA, the CDR3 is TGTGCCAGCAGCTCCTCTACAGATACGCAGTATTTT.

This CDR3 is CASSLWAGALPYF. For the CDR3, the DNA is TGCGCCAGCAGCTTGTGGGCGGGGGCCCTTCCATACTTC. The chain links TRBV5-1 to TRBJ2-7; D is possibly TRBD2 (7 bases). CDR1 is SGHRS, CDR2 YFSETQ, per germline. V lost 1 base, J lost 13 bases, and 18 bases lay in between. CDR3 length: 13 amino acids. Together with reference TRBV5-1 and TRBJ2-7, the CDR3 gives the full variable domain: KAGVTQTPRYLIKTRGQQVTLSCSPISGHRSVSWYQQTPGQGLQFLFEYFSETQRNKGNFPGRFSGRQFSNSRSEMNVSTLELGDSALYLCASSLWAGALPYFGPGTRLTVT.

This rearrangement joins TRBV5-1 to TRBJ2-5; 9 nucleotides agree with TRBD2. CDR3 length: 16 amino acids. The germline gives CDR1 SGHRS, CDR2 YFSETQ. J gave up 1 base and V 4 bases, and 8 bases lay outside the gene matches. CDR3 protein: CASSVAAAGGQETQYF. Here the CDR3 DNA reads TGCGCCAGCAGCGTGGCAGCAGCGGGGGGCCAAGAGACCCAGTACTTC.

This rearrangement joins TRBV19 to TRBJ2-1; possible D gene TRBD1, 5 bases. The V gene's germline CDR1 is LNHDA and CDR2 SQIVND (reference sequence). Deletions cut 0 bases from V and 3 bases from J, with 9 bases between. CDR3 length: 15 residues. As DNA, the CDR3 is TGTGCCAGTAGTATAGAAGGGGCCCTCTACAATGAGCAGTTCTTC. Translated, it gives CASSIEGALYNEQFF.

This clone was detected a few times. The chain employs TRBV18 and TRBJ1-2, with D uncertain. The V end was cut by 3 bases, the J end by 7 bases, with 15 bases between. Germline CDR1 and CDR2: KGHSH and LQKENI. The CDR3 is made up of 14 amino acids. The CDR3 DNA reads TGTGCCAGCTCACCGCCGAACTTAGCGGGTGGCTACACCTTC. It yields the protein CASSPPNLAGGYTF.

The gene calls are TRBV29-1 and TRBJ2-1; 10 bases map to TRBD2. The CDR3 consists of 14 residues. V lost 2 bases to trimming and J lost 8 bases; unmatched junction nucleotides: 6. Germline CDR1 reads SQVTM; CDR2 reads ANQGSEA. CDR3 DNA: TGCAGCGTTGAAAGGGTAGCGGGGGGACATGAGCAGTTCTTC. It translates to CSVERVAGGHEQFF.

This clone was picked up many times. The rearrangement uses TRBV4-3 and TRBJ2-5; TRBD1 aligns across 7 bases. Losses at the gene ends were 4 bases for V and 5 bases for J; bases not matched to a gene: 16. This CDR3 comprises 17 residues. Germline V gives CDR1 LGHNA, CDR2 YSLEER. In nucleotides, the CDR3 is TGCGCCAGCAGCCCGTTGGGGCAGGGGGTGCAATGGGAGACCCAGTACTTC. Protein: CASSPLGQGVQWETQYF.

In DNA form, the CDR3 reads TGTGCCAGCTCACCGGAGCGGGGGGACCAAGAGACCCAGTACTTC. The encoded protein is CASSPERGDQETQYF. The chain links TRBV18 to TRBJ2-5; TRBD2 matches at 9 bases. The V segment lost 3 bases and the J segment 0 bases; nucleotides outside the gene matches: 2. Germline lookup yields CDR1 KGHSH and CDR2 LQKENI. The CDR3 contains 15 residues.

Many counts were recorded for this clone. V gene TRBV10-3 combines with J gene TRBJ2-4, with 7 positions matching TRBD2. Trimming took 6 bases from V and 8 from J; bases not matched to a gene: 7. The CDR3 contains 13 residues. The germline V gene encodes CDR1 ENHRY and CDR2 SYGVKD. CDR3 region: CAIRTGGSDIQYF. The CDR3 DNA sequence: TGTGCCATCAGGACGGGGGGATCGGACATTCAGTACTTC.

This chain connects TRBV6-1 to TRBJ1-1; D perhaps matches TRBD1 (6 bases). Trimming took 7 bases from V and 11 from J, leaving 17 bases between them. Germline lookup yields CDR1 MNHNS and CDR2 SASEGT. The length of the CDR3 is 12 residues. CDR3 nucleotide sequence: TGTGCCAGCACAAACAGGGTAGACCATGCTTTCTTT. It encodes CASTNRVDHAFF.